A single sample gave rise to the 30 T cell receptor beta chains below, sequenced in a study of cytomegalovirus exposure and HLA in healthy donors (dated by TCRdb to between 2016 and 2019). The library was prepared using the immunoSEQ multiplex PCR assay. What TCRdb holds here is the immuneACCESS table cut down to in-frame rearrangements. Part of the clones is not present; checked against another copy, under half of the missing clones reflect an unresolved V gene, and the others are unexplained. Within this sample are around 71,000 clones, with approximately 94% of them counted one time only. The top ten constitute more than 1.2% of the sample. The sample consisted of PBMCs. These receptor sequences come from a man aged 18 to 30 in good health and CMV-seropositive.

The rearrangement links TRBV7-9 to TRBJ2-4; D is perhaps TRBD2 (7 bases). The CDR3 extends over 15 amino acids. Germline V lookup: CDR1 SEHNR, CDR2 FQNEAQ (reference sequence). V was shortened by 5 bases and J by 8 bases, with 19 bases between the two germline ends. DNA of the CDR3: TGTGCCAGCAGCGCCTCGGGGGGCCCAAGGGACATTCAGTACTTC. Encoded protein: CASSASGGPRDIQYF. Complete variable domain (other parts from reference TRBV7-9 and TRBJ2-4): DTGVSQNPRHKITKRGQNVTFRCDPISEHNRLYWYRQTLGQGPEFLTYFQNEAQLEKSRLLSDRFSAERPKGSFSTLEIQRTEQGDSAMYLCASSASGGPRDIQYFGAGTRLSVL.

The J gene is TRBJ1-2, the V gene TRBV29-1, with 9 positions matching TRBD1. The germline gives CDR1 SQVTM, CDR2 ANQGSEA. The ends lost 6 bases at V and 4 bases at J; junction bases unmatched: 6. The CDR3 runs to 13 residues. CDR3 sequence: CSVETGGSYGYTF. CDR3 bases: TGCAGCGTCGAGACAGGGGGGAGCTATGGCTACACCTTC.

V is TRBV7-9 and J is TRBJ1-1, with 10 nucleotides matching TRBD1. Germline CDR1 SEHNR, CDR2 FQNEAQ (reference sequence). CDR3 length: 15 amino acids. With 5 bases clipped from V and 3 bases from J, the junction kept 6 bases outside the gene matches. CDR3 sequence (DNA): TGTGCCAGCAGCGCAAGAGGACAGGGGGACACTGAAGCTTTCTTT. Its protein is CASSARGQGDTEAFF.

The V gene is TRBV5-1, the J gene TRBJ1-2, with TRBD1 identical over 7 bases. Per the germline V gene, CDR1 is SGHRS and CDR2 is YFSETQ. This CDR3 has 15 amino acids. Unmatched junction bases numbered 7, after V lost 3 bases and J lost 2 bases. The CDR3 DNA reads TGCGCCAGCAGCTGGGGGACACAGGGGAACTATGGCTACACCTTC. It yields the protein CASSWGTQGNYGYTF.

Here the CDR3 reads CASSLWAGGTGPRDTQYF. The CDR3, as DNA: TGTGCCAGCAGTTTATGGGCTGGGGGGACAGGGCCCAGGGACACGCAGTATTTT. The V and J genes are TRBV27 and TRBJ2-3, with TRBD1 matching 9 bases. V shed 1 base, J shed 9 bases, and the junction held 17 bases outside the gene matches. CDR1 and CDR2 (germline): MNHEY, SMNVEV (reference sequence). The CDR3 is 18 residues long.

The V gene is TRBV16, the J gene TRBJ1-3; 12 bases are a match to TRBD1. Germline CDR1 is KGHSY and CDR2 is FQNENV. The ends lost 0 bases at V and 0 bases at J; junction bases unmatched: 9. This CDR3 is 20 amino acids long. CDR3 residues: CASSQSARGQGARSGNTIYF. The CDR3 coding sequence is TGTGCCAGCAGCCAATCGGCCCGGGGACAGGGGGCCCGCTCTGGAAACACCATATATTTT.

V usage is TRBV28 and J usage is TRBJ1-1; the match to TRBD1 covers 8 bases. V shed 7 bases and J 6 bases; nucleotides not matched to a gene: 13. Germline CDR1 reads MDHEN; CDR2 reads SYDVKM. The CDR3 totals 15 residues. CDR3: CASTPPGQVSPEAFF. As DNA, the CDR3 is TGTGCCAGCACCCCGCCGGGACAGGTCTCCCCTGAAGCTTTCTTT.

The chain couples TRBV27 to TRBJ2-7; perhaps TRBD1 as D (6 bases). This CDR3 has 15 amino acids. V shed 5 bases and J shed 2 bases, with 16 bases lying between them. Germline lookup yields CDR1 MNHEY and CDR2 SMNVEV (reference sequence). CDR3 loop: CASSISGTPTYEQYF. The DNA for the CDR3 is TGTGCCAGCAGTATCTCCGGGACACCAACCTACGAGCAGTACTTC.

The J gene is TRBJ1-3, the V gene TRBV11-2, with D possibly matching TRBD1 (5 bases). Trimming pared 4 bases from V and 1 base from J, leaving 11 bases between. The CDR3 runs 15 residues. Germline assignment: CDR1 SGHAT and CDR2 FQNNGV. CDR3 DNA sequence: TGTGCCAGCAGCTCAAAAGGGGAATCTGGAAACACCATATATTTT. Translating gives CASSSKGESGNTIYF.

This clone was seen a single time. Additional DNA sequences in this sample encode the identical CDR3. The genes are TRBV27 and TRBJ2-2; a possible D gene is TRBD1 (6 bases). Between the trimmed V and J ends, which lost 6 bases and 8 bases, there was a span of 19 bases. The CDR3 totals 15 residues. Germline V gene data show CDR1 as MNHEY and CDR2 as SMNVEV (reference sequence). The CDR3 nucleotides are TGTGCCAGCAGGCCGATCCGCTGGGGGCCTGGGGAGCTGTTTTTT. This translates into CASRPIRWGPGELFF.

This rearrangement joins TRBV28 to TRBJ2-3; D gene unclear. There are 12 residues in the CDR3. V lost 7 bases and J 2 bases, leaving 7 bases between the germline ends. The V gene's germline CDR1 is MDHEN and CDR2 SYDVKM. DNA of the CDR3: TGTGCCAGCAATCAGATCACAGATACGCAGTATTTT. Amino acid sequence: CASNQITDTQYF.

The chain links TRBV6-5 to TRBJ2-2; no firm D call. Germline V CDR1 and CDR2: MNHEY, SVGAGI. The CDR3 spans 13 residues. V was trimmed by 4 bases and J by 6 bases, leaving 9 bases between them. Here the CDR3 reads CASSWAWSGELFF. CDR3 DNA sequence: TGTGCCAGCAGTTGGGCCTGGTCCGGGGAGCTGTTTTTT.

Comments on this clone: Distinct nucleotide sequences in the sample also encode this CDR3. V gene TRBV27 combines with J gene TRBJ1-2; D ambiguous. The V end lost 2 bases, the J end lost 0 bases, and 4 bases lay between the germline ends. The CDR3 has 13 residues. Per the germline V gene, CDR1 is MNHEY and CDR2 is SMNVEV (reference sequence). This CDR3 reads CASSLTANYGYTF. Written as DNA, the CDR3 is TGTGCCAGCAGTTTAACGGCTAACTATGGCTACACCTTC.

The genes are TRBV7-6 and TRBJ2-3, with D tentatively TRBD1 (5 bases). CDR1 and CDR2 from the germline V gene are SGHVS and FNYEAQ. This CDR3 region has 15 residues. V was shortened by 5 bases and J by 2 bases, with 14 bases between the two germline ends. CDR3 sequence: CASSQGLGYTDTQYF. As DNA, the CDR3 is TGTGCCAGCAGCCAGGGATTGGGGTACACAGATACGCAGTATTTT.

This chain links TRBV5-6 with TRBJ2-7, with D unclear. Germline loops: CDR1 SGHDT, CDR2 YYEEEE. The CDR3 is 14 amino acids. V was cut by 0 bases and J by 3 bases, with 10 bases left in between. The CDR3 loop reads CASSLAVRFYEQYF. The CDR3 DNA reads as TGTGCCAGCAGCTTGGCCGTGAGATTCTACGAGCAGTACTTC.

The genes are TRBV2 and TRBJ1-4; 7 bases are a match to TRBD1. The CDR3 covers 14 residues. From germline, CDR1 is SNHLY and CDR2 FYNNEI. The J segment lost 10 bases and the V segment lost 1 base, leaving 6 bases of the junction unmatched. Here the CDR3 DNA reads TGTGCCAGCAGTGAAGGTCCCCAGGGGGTAAAACTGTTTTTT. Protein: CASSEGPQGVKLFF. The variable domain in full, with the rest retrieved from reference TRBV2 and TRBJ1-4, is EPEVTQTPSHQVTQMGQEVILRCVPISNHLYFYWYRQILGQKVEFLVSFYNNEISEKSEIFDDQFSVERPDGSNFTLKIRSTKLEDSAMYFCASSEGPQGVKLFFGSGTQLSVL.

V usage is TRBV6-5 and J usage is TRBJ2-1, with 10 bases fitting TRBD1. After removal of 2 bases from V and 7 bases from J, the junction contained 8 bases not matched to a gene. The CDR3 has 16 residues. CDR1 is MNHEY, CDR2 SVGAGI, per germline. The CDR3: CASSYRTGGKKNEQFF. In nucleotides, the CDR3 is TGTGCCAGCAGTTACCGGACAGGGGGAAAGAAGAATGAGCAGTTCTTC.

The chain is built from TRBV6-5 and TRBJ1-5; TRBD1 agrees at 7 bases. V lost 8 bases to trimming and J lost 6 bases; unmatched junction nucleotides: 4. CDR1 and CDR2 (germline): MNHEY, SVGAGI. The CDR3 covers 12 residues. CDR3 sequence reads: CASGQVGQPQHF. CDR3 nucleotide sequence: TGTGCCAGCGGACAGGTCGGTCAGCCCCAGCATTTT.

Concerning this clone: Other nucleotide sequences in the sample specify the same CDR3. The chain has TRBV5-4 and TRBJ2-2; tentative D call: TRBD2 (6 bases). With 0 bases removed from V and 5 bases from J, the gap between germline ends came to 11 bases. The CDR3 is 15 amino acids. Germline V lookup: CDR1 SGHNT, CDR2 YYREEE (reference sequence). CDR3 DNA: TGTGCCAGCAGCTTGGCGGGAGAGGTAACCGGGGAGCTGTTTTTT. This gives the protein CASSLAGEVTGELFF.

The chain is built from TRBV5-1 and TRBJ2-1, with a possible D match to TRBD2 (5 bases). This CDR3 is 15 amino acids long. V was cut by 4 bases and J by 4 bases, with 15 bases left in between. Germline assignment: CDR1 SGHRS and CDR2 YFSETQ. The CDR3 here is CASSPGTSSYNEQFF. As DNA, the CDR3 is TGCGCCAGCAGCCCGGGCACTAGTTCTTACAATGAGCAGTTCTTC.

The count of this clone is one. This chain joins TRBV5-6 and TRBJ1-1, with D possibly TRBD1 on 6 matching bases. CDR1 is SGHDT and CDR2 is YYEEEE in the germline V gene. V was trimmed by 3 bases and J by 8 bases, leaving 17 bases between them. The CDR3 is 14 residues long. This CDR3 is CASSSGFWGREAFF. CDR3 DNA sequence: TGTGCCAGCAGCTCGGGGTTTTGGGGGCGCGAAGCTTTCTTT. Variable domain in full (rest from reference TRBV5-6 and TRBJ1-1): DAGVTQSPTHLIKTRGQQVTLRCSPKSGHDTVSWYQQALGQGPQFIFQYYEEEERQRGNFPDRFSGHQFPNYSSELNVNALLLGDSALYLCASSSGFWGREAFFGQGTRLTVV.

The rearrangement joins TRBV29-1 to TRBJ2-2, with D uncertain. V was trimmed by 4 bases and J by 3 bases, leaving 9 bases between them. Germline values: CDR1 SQVTM, CDR2 ANQGSEA. The CDR3 contains 13 residues. In DNA form, the CDR3 reads TGCAGCGTTGCAGGTCGGTACACCGGGGAGCTGTTTTTT. This sequence encodes CSVAGRYTGELFF.

The gene calls are TRBV11-2 and TRBJ1-2, with a tentative D call TRBD1 (6 bases). V was cut by 2 bases and J by 3 bases, with 7 bases left in between. The germline V gene encodes CDR1 SGHAT and CDR2 FQNNGV. The CDR3 is made up of 13 amino acids. The CDR3 loop reads CASSLWTDYGYTF. The CDR3, as DNA: TGTGCCAGCAGCTTATGGACAGACTATGGCTACACCTTC.

The chain has TRBV27 and TRBJ2-3; 11 bases agree with TRBD2. Germline V gene data show CDR1 as MNHEY and CDR2 as SMNVEV (reference sequence). CDR3 length: 17 amino acids. V was clipped by 2 bases and J by 0 bases; unmatched bases: 4. CDR3 protein: CASSLGLAGGSTDTQYF. CDR3 coding DNA: TGTGCCAGCAGTTTAGGGCTAGCGGGGGGTAGCACAGATACGCAGTATTTT.

The genes are TRBV5-4 and TRBJ2-1; D is possibly TRBD2 (5 bases). Looked up from germline, CDR1 is SGHNT and CDR2 is YYREEE (reference sequence). The CDR3 covers 16 residues. Trimming took 8 bases from V and 2 from J, leaving 20 bases between them. CDR3 protein: CASYKDRGITYNEQFF. CDR3 nucleotides: TGTGCCAGTTACAAGGACCGGGGAATCACCTACAATGAGCAGTTCTTC.

The gene calls are TRBV5-6 and TRBJ1-3; possible D gene TRBD1, 6 bases. Germline V gene data show CDR1 as SGHDT and CDR2 as YYEEEE. With 4 bases removed from V and 0 bases from J, the gap between germline ends came to 14 bases. This CDR3 is 16 amino acids long. The CDR3 region has the DNA TGTGCCAGCAGCCGAGAGTACAGGGCCTCTGGAAACACCATATATTTT. Translated: CASSREYRASGNTIYF. The variable domain in full, with the rest retrieved from reference TRBV5-6 and TRBJ1-3, is DAGVTQSPTHLIKTRGQQVTLRCSPKSGHDTVSWYQQALGQGPQFIFQYYEEEERQRGNFPDRFSGHQFPNYSSELNVNALLLGDSALYLCASSREYRASGNTIYFGEGSWLTVV.

This clone was seen a handful of times. The rearrangement joins TRBV2 to TRBJ2-1; D not resolved. Trimming took 4 bases from V and 0 from J, leaving 7 bases between them. Germline CDR1 reads SNHLY; CDR2 reads FYNNEI. This CDR3 comprises 14 residues. The CDR3 DNA is TGTGCCAGCAGTGGGAGCCGCTCCTACAATGAGCAGTTCTTC. Encoded protein: CASSGSRSYNEQFF.

This chain joins TRBV25-1 and TRBJ2-3; 13 bases fit TRBD2. Germline V CDR1 and CDR2: MGHDK, SYGVNS. V dropped 5 bases and J dropped 3; count of bases not matched to a gene: 2. The CDR3 contains 15 residues. DNA for the CDR3: TGTGCCAGCAGTCCGGGACTAGCGGGAACAGATACGCAGTATTTT. As protein: CASSPGLAGTDTQYF.

The J gene is TRBJ2-3, the V gene TRBV30; possible D gene TRBD2, 6 bases. Trimming shortened V by 3 bases and J by 1 base, and 20 bases separated the two germline ends. The CDR3 length is 17 residues. Germline CDR1 GTSNPN, CDR2 SVGIG (reference sequence). Here the CDR3 reads CAWRPIGRGRRTDTQYF. CDR3 in DNA: TGTGCCTGGAGACCCATTGGGCGGGGTCGGCGCACAGATACGCAGTATTTT.

The chain is built from TRBV6-5 and TRBJ1-6, with D tentatively TRBD1 (6 bases). Germline loops: CDR1 MNHEY, CDR2 SVGAGI. This CDR3 has 15 amino acids. The germline V and J ends were trimmed by 0 bases and 10 bases, with 13 bases remaining between them. The CDR3 region has the DNA TGTGCCAGCAGTTACTCGGAGGACAGCTCCTCACCCCTCCACTTT. This codes for CASSYSEDSSSPLHF.